Here is one T cell receptor (beta chain) with its context. Trimming pared 3 bases from V and 8 bases from J, leaving 17 bases between. This CDR3 contains 14 residues. Germline lookup yields CDR1 SGDLS and CDR2 YYNGEE. The record originates from a study of blood T cell repertoires in COVID-19. Study information: The United States, Italy and Spain provided the acute and convalescent COVID-19 samples. PBMCs, B-cell-depleted T cells, or T cells provided the cDNA or gDNA that made up the material.

Authors' analysis steps: From reference gene primer amplification, estimates of nucleated cell counts were derived. The method was immunoSEQ multiplex PCR; TCRdb's version includes in-frame clones alone and lacks a portion of them. V and J calls and clone size are copied from that table; D and trimming were computed from the DNA. The repertoire holds roughly 350,000 clones, with 85% to 90% as singletons. Seattle enrolled patients during active infection and tracked them longitudinally. Sample: peripheral blood. This sequence was found in a woman in her 70s with COVID-19, enrolled during active disease. V and J are TRBV9 and TRBJ1-2; D gene ambiguous. In nucleotides, the CDR3 is TGTGCCAGCAGCGCTCCGGGAGCAATTATGGGCTACACCTTC. Its translation is CASSAPGAIMGYTF.